The 15 T cell receptor beta chains presented below share a single source sample, sequenced in a study of beta chain features in type 1 diabetes. Their specific antigens are unknown. As every portion of the isolated RNA was reverse transcribed, the sequencing read expressed TCRB transcripts. Sequenced by immunoSEQ multiplex PCR; TCRdb stores in-frame clones only, minus some. The sample yields a few hundred thousand clones, approximately 15% seen once. Study-wide points: Shortening of TCRB CDR3s, moderate but significant, appeared in all four CD4+ subsets of Type 1 diabetes patients.

The sequenced sample consisted of naive CD4+ T cells from blood. The receptor source for this set is a young man with type 1 diabetes.

This chain connects TRBV6-5 to TRBJ2-3; 10 bases align to TRBD1. The CDR3 extends over 15 amino acids. Germline CDR1 reads MNHEY; CDR2 reads SVGAGI. V shed 4 bases, J shed 4 bases, and the junction held 5 bases outside the gene matches. This CDR3 is CASSSGDRGADTQYF. CDR3 coding DNA: TGTGCCAGCAGTTCCGGGGACAGGGGCGCAGATACGCAGTATTTT.

The chain couples TRBV5-1 to TRBJ2-1; TRBD1 agrees at 9 bases. J lost 7 bases, V lost 4 bases, and 9 bases had no gene match. The CDR3 extends over 15 amino acids. Germline V gene sequence: CDR1 SGHRS, CDR2 YFSETQ. CDR3 sequence reads: CASSNPGQGVNEQFF. The CDR3 DNA reads TGCGCCAGCAGCAATCCGGGACAGGGCGTGAATGAGCAGTTCTTC.

The chain uses TRBV5-1 and TRBJ2-5; 7 bases map to TRBD1. Germline V gene data show CDR1 as SGHRS and CDR2 as YFSETQ. CDR3 size: 15 residues. Losses at the gene ends were 2 bases for V and 1 base for J; bases not matched to a gene: 5. CDR3 in DNA: TGCGCCAGCAGCTTCTGGACAGGTATCCAAGAGACCCAGTACTTC. Residues: CASSFWTGIQETQYF.

This clone was counted a few times. The chain recombines TRBV25-1 with TRBJ2-7, with D tentatively TRBD1 (6 bases). Germline V gene sequence: CDR1 MGHDK, CDR2 SYGVNS. V was pared by 4 bases and J by 0 bases, with 13 bases between. This CDR3 is built from 15 residues. The CDR3 DNA reads as TGTGCCAGCAGTGTAGGAAGGACAGTCTCCTACGAGCAGTACTTC. This gives the protein CASSVGRTVSYEQYF.

The V call is TRBV5-4, the J call TRBJ2-7; D perhaps matches TRBD1 (6 bases). Trimming removed 2 bases from V and 3 bases from J, with 9 bases in between. Per the germline V gene, CDR1 is SGHNT and CDR2 is YYREEE (reference sequence). The CDR3 covers 13 residues. CDR3 in amino acids: CASSFGQSYEQYF. The CDR3 bases are TGTGCCAGCAGCTTCGGACAGAGCTACGAGCAGTACTTC.

The rearrangement links TRBV5-1 to TRBJ1-4; TRBD1 matches 7 bases. The CDR3 consists of 15 residues. Germline V CDR1 and CDR2: SGHRS, YFSETQ. The junction had 4 bases not matched to a gene; V was cut back by 0 bases and J by 5 bases. CDR3 coding DNA: TGCGCCAGCAGCTTGGAGGGGACAGTCAATGAAAAACTGTTTTTT. Translating gives CASSLEGTVNEKLFF. Together with reference TRBV5-1 and TRBJ1-4, the CDR3 gives the full variable domain: KAGVTQTPRYLIKTRGQQVTLSCSPISGHRSVSWYQQTPGQGLQFLFEYFSETQRNKGNFPGRFSGRQFSNSRSEMNVSTLELGDSALYLCASSLEGTVNEKLFFGSGTQLSVL.

In its sample, this clone was seen a few times. For the CDR3, the DNA is TGTGCCAGCTCACAACAGCAACAAGAGACCCAGTACTTC. Translated, it gives CASSQQQQETQYF. V gene TRBV18 combines with J gene TRBJ2-5, with unresolved D. V shed 4 bases and J shed 2 bases, with 8 bases lying between them. This CDR3 comprises 13 residues. CDR1 and CDR2 from the germline V gene are KGHSH and LQKENI.

The V gene is TRBV5-1, the J gene TRBJ2-7; 9 bases align to TRBD2. Germline V gives CDR1 SGHRS, CDR2 YFSETQ. V lost 0 bases, J lost 3 bases, and 4 bases stayed unmatched. The CDR3 totals 15 residues. The CDR3 loop is CASSLALAGIYEQYF. In DNA form, the CDR3 reads TGCGCCAGCAGCTTGGCCCTAGCGGGGATCTACGAGCAGTACTTC.

The CDR3 loop reads CASSYSPEVTRGYTF. The DNA for the CDR3 is TGTGCCAGCAGTTACTCACCCGAGGTGACTCGGGGCTACACCTTC. The gene calls are TRBV6-5 and TRBJ1-2; no clear D gene. V was trimmed by 0 bases and J by 8 bases, leaving 16 bases between them. This CDR3 spans 15 amino acids. The germline V gene encodes CDR1 MNHEY and CDR2 SVGAGI.

There are a few counts of this clone. The V gene is TRBV7-2, the J gene TRBJ2-7; 7 bases are a match to TRBD2. This CDR3 is 16 amino acids long. V dropped 0 bases and J dropped 4; count of bases not matched to a gene: 9. Germline loops: CDR1 SGHTA, CDR2 FQGNSA. The CDR3 is CASSLAGDLGGYEQYF. In DNA form, the CDR3 reads TGTGCCAGCAGCTTAGCCGGGGACTTGGGGGGGTACGAGCAGTACTTC.

This chain uses TRBV5-1 with TRBJ2-7; D is unresolved. Germline lookup yields CDR1 SGHRS and CDR2 YFSETQ. The CDR3 runs to 12 residues. Trimming shortened V by 5 bases and J by 3 bases, and 9 bases separated the two germline ends. The CDR3 region is CASSDTVYEQYF. The CDR3 DNA sequence: TGCGCCAGCAGTGACACCGTCTACGAGCAGTACTTC.

This clone has a single count. The chain joins TRBV5-1 to TRBJ2-7; D is undetermined. The CDR3 length is 13 residues. Germline V gives CDR1 SGHRS, CDR2 YFSETQ. The V gene lost 2 bases and the J gene lost 1 base, with 7 bases spanning the gap. The CDR3 spells CASSFSPSYEQYF. DNA for the CDR3: TGCGCCAGCAGCTTTTCCCCGTCCTACGAGCAGTACTTC.

The chain combines TRBV11-3 with TRBJ1-1, with D possibly matching TRBD1 (5 bases). V was cut by 3 bases and J by 2 bases, with 7 bases left in between. The CDR3 loop spans 13 amino acids. CDR1 SGHNT and CDR2 YENEEA come from the germline V gene. The CDR3 spells CASSLGPNTEAFF. The DNA of the CDR3 is TGTGCCAGCAGCTTGGGGCCTAACACTGAAGCTTTCTTT.

A few counts support this clone. This chain links TRBV30 with TRBJ1-1; TRBD1 agrees at 9 bases. This CDR3 comprises 12 residues. The germline CDR1 and CDR2 sequences are GTSNPN and SVGIG (reference sequence). Trimming at V came to 3 bases and at J to 4 bases, leaving 0 bases not matched to a gene. The CDR3 DNA reads as TGTGCCTGGAGGACAGGGGGCACTGAAGCTTTCTTT. Amino acid sequence: CAWRTGGTEAFF.

V is TRBV9 and J is TRBJ2-1, with 7 bases fitting TRBD2. The CDR3 covers 12 residues. Germline V gene lookup returns CDR1 SGDLS and CDR2 YYNGEE. J was trimmed by 10 bases and V by 0 bases; bases with no gene match: 1. The CDR3 DNA reads TGTGCCAGCAGCGTAGACGGGGGGGAGCAGTTCTTC. It yields the protein CASSVDGGEQFF.